Presented here are 21 T cell receptor beta chains from one specimen sequenced in a study of T-cell reconstitution after alpha-beta-depleted transplantation in children listed by TCRdb under 2016. To prepare the library, PCR was applied. Sequencing used an Illumina HiSeq 2500. Molecular barcoding was employed in the preparation of TCR libraries, with unique molecular identifiers being used to normalize TCRbeta repertoire quantification. TCRdb passed the public sequencing reads through fastp at Q25 and MiXCR, retaining productive beta sequences. Each CDR3 protein gets just one entry, which takes the most common genes and DNA from the rows behind it. Across this sample there are about 1,000,000 distinct CDR3 sequences, with around 30% seen only once. The top ten hold over 25% of the sample. The sample's treatment or condition label is to be understood as: allogeneic hematopoietic cell transplantation with graft depleted of TCRalphabeta T cells and CD19 B cells.

The sequencing used PBMCs, mostly from graft donor cells, collected 360 days after TCRalphabeta/CD19-depleted stem cell transplant. The receptor set was obtained from a boy under two years old who had a stem cell transplant for SCID, so the T cells may come from the graft donor.

The chain employs TRBV7-2 and TRBJ2-2; possibly TRBD1 for D (5 bases). This CDR3 has 17 residues. CDR1 is SGHTA, CDR2 FQGNSA, per germline. The ends were cut back, 3 bases at V and 3 bases at J, with 17 bases in the middle. CDR3: CASSFYFARADTGELFF. Written as DNA, the CDR3 is TGTGCCAGCAGCTTTTATTTTGCCAGGGCCGACACCGGGGAGCTGTTTTTT.

This clonotype was picked up a small number of times. This rearrangement joins TRBV7-8 to TRBJ2-7, with 7 bases lining up with TRBD2. Germline-derived CDR1 and CDR2 are SGHVS and FQNEAQ. This CDR3 region has 14 residues. The J segment lost 4 bases and the V segment lost 3 bases, leaving 6 bases of the junction unmatched. The CDR3 sequence is CASSFETSYYEQYF. CDR3 coding DNA: TGTGCCAGCAGCTTCGAGACTAGCTATTACGAGCAGTACTTC.

The chain combines TRBV5-5 with TRBJ2-3; the D gene could be TRBD1 or TRBD2 (5 bases each). Trimming pared 1 base from V and 8 bases from J, leaving 14 bases between. Germline CDR1 and CDR2: SGHKS and YYEKEE (reference sequence). CDR3 size: 14 residues. The CDR3, as DNA: TGTGCCAGCAGCTTGTGGCAGGGTGGAGGTACGCAGTATTTT. The encoded protein is CASSLWQGGGTQYF.

The genes are TRBV25-1 and TRBJ2-7; the D gene is possibly TRBD1 (5 bases). CDR1 MGHDK and CDR2 SYGVNS come from the germline V gene. V lost 6 bases and J lost 2, with 14 bases in between. The CDR3 is made up of 14 amino acids. The CDR3 coding sequence is TGTGCCAGCAGCGTACAGGTGGCCCCCTACGAGCAGTACTTC. Translating gives CASSVQVAPYEQYF.

The V and J genes are TRBV4-2 and TRBJ1-3; D gene uncertain. The CDR3 is 16 amino acids. The V end lost 4 bases, the J end lost 1 base, and 14 bases lay between the germline ends. Germline V lookup: CDR1 LGHNA, CDR2 YNFKEQ. CDR3 nucleotide sequence: TGTGCCAGCAGCCTAGAGACTGCTCCATCTGGAAACACCATATATTTT. This codes for CASSLETAPSGNTIYF.

This clonotype was picked up a small number of times. V usage is TRBV6-1 and J usage is TRBJ2-7, with D possibly matching TRBD2 (5 bases). This CDR3 comprises 15 residues. Between the trimmed V and J ends, which lost 6 bases and 1 base, there was a span of 16 bases. Germline V gives CDR1 MNHNS, CDR2 SASEGT. The CDR3 is CASRRKATGSYEQYF. CDR3 nucleotide sequence: TGTGCCAGCAGAAGAAAAGCGACGGGATCCTACGAGCAGTACTTC.

The chain joins TRBV4-3 to TRBJ2-2, with a possible D match to TRBD1 (6 bases). Trimming cost V 0 bases and J 7 bases, with 9 bases left between them. Germline V CDR1 and CDR2: LGHNA, YSLEER. This CDR3 is 14 amino acids long. The CDR3 protein is CASSQEGAGGELFF. In DNA form, the CDR3 reads TGCGCCAGCAGCCAAGAGGGGGCGGGCGGGGAGCTGTTTTTT.

This clonotype turned up a few times. This rearrangement joins TRBV12-3 or TRBV12-4 to TRBJ2-2, with no clear D. This CDR3 spans 14 amino acids. Trimming removed 6 bases from V and 3 bases from J, with 11 bases in between. The DNA for the CDR3 is TGTGCCAGCAGCGTTGACGTGGACACCGGGGAGCTGTTTTTT. It encodes CASSVDVDTGELFF.

The chain carries TRBV4-1 and TRBJ2-2, with D possibly TRBD2 on 5 matching bases. Germline CDR1 is MGHRA and CDR2 is YSYEKL. The CDR3 is 17 residues long. V dropped 4 bases and J dropped 1 base, with 16 bases sitting between them. The CDR3 DNA reads TGCGCCAGCAGCCGAATTGGTGAGGGAGTGAACACCGGGGAGCTGTTTTTT. Its translation is CASSRIGEGVNTGELFF.

This clonotype has just a few counts. The chain links TRBV29-1 to TRBJ2-2; a weak D match, TRBD2 (5 bases). The CDR3 contains 11 residues. Germline V gives CDR1 SQVTM, CDR2 ANQGSEA. The CDR3 here is CGAQRTRELFF. CDR3 nucleotides: TGCGGCGCACAGCGGACGAGGGAGCTGTTTTTT.

There are many counts of this clonotype. The V and J genes are TRBV27 and TRBJ2-2; 7 bases agree with TRBD2. Losses at the gene ends were 2 bases for V and 7 bases for J; bases not matched to a gene: 1. The CDR3 is 13 residues long. Germline V gene sequence: CDR1 MNHEY, CDR2 SMNVEV (reference sequence). CDR3 sequence (DNA): TGTGCCAGCAGTTTAGGGGAGGGCGGGGAGCTGTTTTTT. Translation: CASSLGEGGELFF.

The gene calls are TRBV5-1 and TRBJ1-4; 7 bases fit TRBD1. V gave up 0 bases and J gave up 5 bases; unmatched junction bases: 4. CDR1 is SGHRS, CDR2 YFSETQ, per germline. This CDR3 spans 15 amino acids. In DNA form, the CDR3 reads TGCGCCAGCAGCTTGGGACAGGGTGGGAATGAAAAACTGTTTTTT. Its translation: CASSLGQGGNEKLFF.

The genes are TRBV12-3 or TRBV12-4 and TRBJ1-1; no definite D call. CDR3 size: 14 residues. V lost 3 bases and J lost 0, with 8 bases in between. The CDR3 here is CASSFPQMNTEAFF. CDR3 bases: TGTGCCAGCAGTTTCCCACAGATGAACACTGAAGCTTTCTTT.

This clonotype has only a few counts. The rearrangement joins TRBV14 to TRBJ2-7; the D gene is possibly TRBD1 (5 bases). This CDR3 region has 16 residues. CDR1 and CDR2 (germline): SGHDN, FVKESK. The V and J ends lost 4 bases and 1 base respectively, with 17 bases between them. CDR3 amino acids: CASSPTRGKGSYEQYF. The CDR3 DNA sequence: TGTGCCAGCAGCCCTACAAGGGGTAAAGGTTCCTACGAGCAGTACTTC.

V is TRBV15 and J is TRBJ2-7; D tentatively fits TRBD1 or TRBD2 (5 bases each). The CDR3 is made up of 13 amino acids. Trimming shortened V by 1 base and J by 6 bases, and 10 bases separated the two germline ends. From germline, CDR1 is LNHNV and CDR2 YYDKDF (reference sequence). The CDR3 spells CATSRGGTLEQYF. The CDR3 DNA is TGTGCCACCAGCAGAGGAGGGACGCTCGAGCAGTACTTC.

This clonotype was seen a handful of times. The limits of the CDR3 on the DNA are not certain, so only TCRdb's listed CDR3 is given. V usage is TRBV12-3 or TRBV12-4 and J usage is TRBJ1-2. The CDR3 is 14 amino acids long, termini counted. The CDR3: CASSFVAPAAGYTF.

This chain connects TRBV20-1 to TRBJ1-2, with a weak D call TRBD1 (5 bases). CDR3 length: 11 residues. Germline V lookup: CDR1 DFQATT, CDR2 SNEGSKA (reference sequence). Here the CDR3 reads CRGGEGYGYTF. The CDR3 DNA reads as TGCAGGGGGGGGGAAGGCTATGGCTACACCTTC.

This clonotype was seen more than once but under ten times. The chain joins TRBV5-1 to TRBJ1-1; 7 bases match TRBD1. The trim removed 7 bases at V and 4 bases at J, leaving 10 bases unmatched. This CDR3 has 14 amino acids. In germline, CDR1 is SGHRS, CDR2 YFSETQ. Written as DNA, the CDR3 is TGCGCCAGCGGGCTGGACCAGGGGGGCACTGAAGCTTTCTTT. This sequence encodes CASGLDQGGTEAFF.

The genes are TRBV12-3 or TRBV12-4 and TRBJ1-1; tentative D call: TRBD1 (6 bases). CDR3 size: 14 residues. V was cut by 8 bases and J by 5 bases, with 18 bases left in between. The CDR3 here is CASGYRVSGTEAFF. CDR3 bases: TGTGCCAGCGGGTACAGGGTAAGTGGGACTGAAGCTTTCTTT.

The V call is TRBV6-1, the J call TRBJ1-6; 7 bases are shared with TRBD1. With V trimmed by 7 bases and J by 6 bases, 6 bases remained unmatched. The germline V gene encodes CDR1 MNHNS and CDR2 SASEGT. This CDR3 spans 14 amino acids. CDR3 DNA sequence: TGTGCCAGCAACCAGGACAGGCCTAATTCACCCCTCCACTTT. Its protein product is CASNQDRPNSPLHF.

V usage is TRBV10-3 and J usage is TRBJ1-5, with 7 bases matching TRBD1. Trimming at V came to 2 bases and at J to 0 bases, leaving 4 bases not matched to a gene. CDR1 and CDR2 from the germline V gene are ENHRY and SYGVKD. The CDR3 sequence is 16 residues long. The DNA for the CDR3 is TGTGCCATCAGTGAGGGGGACAGCACTAGCAATCAGCCCCAGCATTTT. Residues: CAISEGDSTSNQPQHF.